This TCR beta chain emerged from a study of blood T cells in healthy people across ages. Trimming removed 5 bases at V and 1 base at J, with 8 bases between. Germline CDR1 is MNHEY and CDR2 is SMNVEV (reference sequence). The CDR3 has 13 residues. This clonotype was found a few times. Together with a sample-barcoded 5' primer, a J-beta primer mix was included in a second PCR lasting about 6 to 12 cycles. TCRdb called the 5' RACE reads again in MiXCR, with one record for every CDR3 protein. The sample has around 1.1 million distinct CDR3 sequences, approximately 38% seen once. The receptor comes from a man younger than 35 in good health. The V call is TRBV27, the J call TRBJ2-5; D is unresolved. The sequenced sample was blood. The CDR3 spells CASSIIPQETQYF. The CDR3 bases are TGTGCCAGCAGTATCATCCCCCAAGAGACCCAGTACTTC.